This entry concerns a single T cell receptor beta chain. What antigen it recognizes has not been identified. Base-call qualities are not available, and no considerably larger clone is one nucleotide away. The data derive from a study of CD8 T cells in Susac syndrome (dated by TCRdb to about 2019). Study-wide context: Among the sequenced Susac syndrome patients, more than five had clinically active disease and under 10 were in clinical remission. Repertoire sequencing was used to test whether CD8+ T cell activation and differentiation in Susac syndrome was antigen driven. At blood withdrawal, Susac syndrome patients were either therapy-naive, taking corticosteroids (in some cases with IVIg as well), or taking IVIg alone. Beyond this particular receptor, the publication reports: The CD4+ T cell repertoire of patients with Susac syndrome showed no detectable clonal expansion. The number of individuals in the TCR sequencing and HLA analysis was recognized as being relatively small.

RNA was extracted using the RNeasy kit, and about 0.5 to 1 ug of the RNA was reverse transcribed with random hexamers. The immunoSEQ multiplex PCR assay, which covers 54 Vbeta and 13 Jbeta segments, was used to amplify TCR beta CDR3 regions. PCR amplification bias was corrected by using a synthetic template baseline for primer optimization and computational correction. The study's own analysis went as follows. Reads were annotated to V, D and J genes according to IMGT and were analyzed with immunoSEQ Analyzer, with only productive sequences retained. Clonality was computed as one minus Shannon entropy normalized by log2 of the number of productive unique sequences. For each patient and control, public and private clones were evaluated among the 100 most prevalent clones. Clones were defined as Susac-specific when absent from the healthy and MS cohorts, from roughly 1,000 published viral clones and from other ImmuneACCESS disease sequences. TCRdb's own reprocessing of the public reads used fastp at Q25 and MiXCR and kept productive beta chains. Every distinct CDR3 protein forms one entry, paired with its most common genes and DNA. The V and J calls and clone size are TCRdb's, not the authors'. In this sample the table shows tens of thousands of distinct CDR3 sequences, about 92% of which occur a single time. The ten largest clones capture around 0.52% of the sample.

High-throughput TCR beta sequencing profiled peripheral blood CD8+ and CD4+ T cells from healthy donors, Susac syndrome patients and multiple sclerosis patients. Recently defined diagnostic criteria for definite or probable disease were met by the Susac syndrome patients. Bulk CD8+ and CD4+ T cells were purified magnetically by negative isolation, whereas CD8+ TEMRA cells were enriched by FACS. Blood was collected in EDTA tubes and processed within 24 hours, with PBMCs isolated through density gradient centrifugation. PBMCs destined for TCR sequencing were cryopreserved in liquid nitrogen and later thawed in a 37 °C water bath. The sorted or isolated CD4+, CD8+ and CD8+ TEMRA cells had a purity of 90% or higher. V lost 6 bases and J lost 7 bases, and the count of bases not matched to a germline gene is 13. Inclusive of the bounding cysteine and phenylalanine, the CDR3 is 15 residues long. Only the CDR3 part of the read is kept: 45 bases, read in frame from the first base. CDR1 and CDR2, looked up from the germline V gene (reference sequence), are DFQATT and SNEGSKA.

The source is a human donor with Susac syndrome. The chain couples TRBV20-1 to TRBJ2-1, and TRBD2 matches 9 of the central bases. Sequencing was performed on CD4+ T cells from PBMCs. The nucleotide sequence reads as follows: TGCAGTGCCCGGCTCGGCGGGAGGGCCTCTAATGAGCAGTTCTTC. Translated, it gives CSARLGGRASNEQFF.